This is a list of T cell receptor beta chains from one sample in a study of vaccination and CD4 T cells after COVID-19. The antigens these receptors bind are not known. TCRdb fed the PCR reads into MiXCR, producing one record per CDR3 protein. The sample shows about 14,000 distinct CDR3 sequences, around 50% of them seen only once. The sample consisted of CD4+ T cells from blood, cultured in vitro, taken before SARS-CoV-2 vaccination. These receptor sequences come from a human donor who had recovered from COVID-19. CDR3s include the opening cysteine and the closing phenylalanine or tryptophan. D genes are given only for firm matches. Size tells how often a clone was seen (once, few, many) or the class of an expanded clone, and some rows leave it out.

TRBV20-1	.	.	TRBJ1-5	CSAMGGVGSNQPQHF	TGCAGTGCCATGGGCGGGGTTGGTAGCAATCAGCCCCAGCATTTT
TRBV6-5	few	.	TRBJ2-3	CASSYGLSTDTQYF	TGTGCCAGCAGTTATGGGCTGTCCACAGATACGCAGTATTTT
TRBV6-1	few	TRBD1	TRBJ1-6	CASSLGRLTGNSPLHF	TGTGCCAGCAGTCTCGGCCGGTTGACAGGGAATTCACCCCTCCACTTT
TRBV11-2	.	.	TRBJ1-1	CASSLGWGGQFNTEAFF	TGTGCCAGCAGCTTAGGGTGGGGAGGGCAGTTTAACACTGAAGCTTTCTTT
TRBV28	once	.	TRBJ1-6	CASRRSYNSPLHF	TGTGCCAGCCGGAGGTCCTATAATTCACCCCTCCACTTT
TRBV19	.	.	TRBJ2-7	CASRDPGRGGEQYF	TGTGCCAGTAGAGATCCCGGCAGGGGCGGCGAGCAGTACTTC
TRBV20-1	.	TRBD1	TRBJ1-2	CSVTGTGYGYTF	TGCAGTGTAACCGGGACAGGCTATGGCTACACCTTC
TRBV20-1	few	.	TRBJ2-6	CSAREGRFSGANVLTF	TGCAGTGCTAGAGAGGGACGGTTCTCTGGGGCCAACGTCCTGACTTTC
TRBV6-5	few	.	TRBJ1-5	CASSSSGDQPQHF	TGTGCCAGCAGTTCTTCAGGGGACCAGCCCCAGCATTTT
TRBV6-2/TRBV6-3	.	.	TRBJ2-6	CASTPTGRNAGANVLTF	TGTGCCAGCACTCCGACAGGCCGTAACGCTGGGGCCAACGTCCTGACTTTC
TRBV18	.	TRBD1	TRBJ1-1	CASKQGGTRDTEAFF	TGTGCCAGCAAACAGGGGGGGACTCGGGACACTGAAGCTTTCTTT
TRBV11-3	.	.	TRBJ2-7	CASSDAGQYGNEQYF	TGTGCCAGCAGCGACGCGGGACAATATGGGAACGAGCAGTACTTC
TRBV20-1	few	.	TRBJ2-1	CSARDDGITSYNEQFF	TGCAGTGCTAGAGATGATGGGATAACCTCCTACAATGAGCAGTTCTTC
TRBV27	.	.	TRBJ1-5	CASSPGQSNQPQHF	TGTGCCAGCAGTCCTGGACAGAGCAATCAGCCCCAGCATTTT
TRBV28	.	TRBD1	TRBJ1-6	CASSFSTDRVAPLHF	TGTGCCAGCAGTTTCTCCACGGACAGGGTGGCACCCCTCCACTTT
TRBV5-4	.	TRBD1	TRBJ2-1	CASSLDGQGPYNEQFF	TGTGCCAGCAGCTTGGACGGACAGGGCCCCTACAATGAGCAGTTCTTC
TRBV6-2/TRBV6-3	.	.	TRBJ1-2	CASSPTGQIHYGYTF	TGTGCCAGCAGTCCAACCGGACAGATCCACTATGGCTACACCTTC
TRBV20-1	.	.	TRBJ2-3	CSASSGAGWDLSTDTQYF	TGCAGTGCTAGTTCCGGGGCGGGGTGGGACCTTAGCACAGATACGCAGTATTTT
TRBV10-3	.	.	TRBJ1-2	CAIRALRHLQISLTNYGYTF	TGTGCCATCAGGGCGCTGAGACATCTACAGATCAGTTTGACTAACTATGGCTACACCTTC
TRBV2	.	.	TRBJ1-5	CASRDQGTNQPQHF	TGTGCCAGCAGGGATCAGGGGACTAATCAGCCCCAGCATTTT
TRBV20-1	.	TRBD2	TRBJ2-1	CSASDGLVSYNEQFF	TGCAGTGCTAGTGACGGACTAGTCTCCTACAATGAGCAGTTCTTC
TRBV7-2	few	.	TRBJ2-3	CASSLGQKVDTQYF	TGTGCCAGCAGCTTAGGACAAAAGGTAGATACGCAGTATTTT
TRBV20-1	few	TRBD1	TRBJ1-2	CSADLTGGYGYTF	TGCAGTGCAGACCTTACAGGGGGGTATGGCTACACCTTC
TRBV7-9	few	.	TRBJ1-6	CASRGTSSYNSPLHF	TGTGCCAGCAGGGGAACATCATCCTATAATTCACCCCTCCACTTT
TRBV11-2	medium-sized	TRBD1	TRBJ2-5	CASSLGGRQGETQYF	TGTGCCAGCAGCTTAGGTGGTCGACAGGGCGAGACCCAGTACTTC
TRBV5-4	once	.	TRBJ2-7	CASSPKPQGFYEQYF	TGTGCCAGCAGCCCGAAGCCCCAGGGATTCTACGAGCAGTACTTC
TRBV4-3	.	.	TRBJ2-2	CASSKARGANTGELFF	TGCGCCAGCAGCAAGGCCCGGGGCGCGAACACCGGGGAGCTGTTTTTT
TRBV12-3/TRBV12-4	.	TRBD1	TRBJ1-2	CASSPQAGTGNYGYTF	TGTGCCAGCAGCCCTCAGGCCGGGACAGGGAACTATGGCTACACCTTC